These 5 T cell receptor beta chains were all obtained from the same sample, sequenced in a study of blood T cell repertoires in COVID-19. Only in-frame clones appear in the TCRdb table, and some are missing; sequencing was by immunoSEQ multiplex PCR. The table shows fewer than 100,000 clones, with 90% to 95% occurring only once. Sequences were obtained from peripheral blood. The source of these receptors is a woman in her 50s in a cohort sampled during active COVID-19.

This clone appeared a single time. The chain couples TRBV3-1 (or the pseudogene TRBV3-2) to TRBJ1-3, with D hard to call. Trimming took 1 base from V and 7 from J, leaving 8 bases between them. CDR3 length equals 13 residues. The germline gives CDR1 LGHDT, CDR2 YNNKEL (reference sequence). The CDR3 DNA is TGTGCCAGCAGCCAAGGTTTCGAGAACACCATATATTTT. Protein product: CASSQGFENTIYF.

The chain is built from TRBV7-2 and TRBJ1-5; a possible D gene is TRBD1 (6 bases). Trimming stripped 5 bases from V and 1 base from J, with 12 bases between. The CDR3 runs to 15 residues. Per the germline V gene, CDR1 is SGHTA and CDR2 is FQGNSA. CDR3 sequence (DNA): TGTGCCAGCAGCCGGGGGGGCGCGAGCAATCAGCCCCAGCATTTT. Protein: CASSRGGASNQPQHF.

This sequence joins TRBV3-1 (or the pseudogene TRBV3-2) and TRBJ2-7, with a tentative D call TRBD2 (6 bases). Germline assignment: CDR1 LGHDT and CDR2 YNNKEL (reference sequence). The CDR3 totals 13 residues. Trimming left V 8 bases short and J 4 bases short, with 15 bases between. CDR3 protein: CASAVASEYEQYF. The CDR3 DNA reads TGTGCCAGCGCTGTAGCTAGCGAATACGAGCAGTACTTC.

This sequence joins TRBV7-3 and TRBJ2-7, with a tentative D call TRBD1 (6 bases). Trimming took off 5 bases at V and 6 bases at J, with 14 bases between the two ends. CDR1 and CDR2 from the germline V gene are SGHTA and FQGTGA. This CDR3 spans 13 amino acids. Written as DNA, the CDR3 is TGTGCCAGCAGCATCACAGGGTTGTCCGAGCAGTACTTC. It translates to CASSITGLSEQYF.

The chain uses TRBV3-1 (or the pseudogene TRBV3-2) and TRBJ1-1, with D unresolved. Trimming removed 1 base from V and 1 base from J, with 10 bases in between. Germline CDR1 LGHDT, CDR2 YNNKEL (reference sequence). The CDR3 is made up of 15 amino acids. Here the CDR3 reads CASSQGRGPNTEAFF. In DNA, the CDR3 is TGTGCCAGCAGCCAAGGGAGAGGCCCGAACACTGAAGCTTTCTTT.